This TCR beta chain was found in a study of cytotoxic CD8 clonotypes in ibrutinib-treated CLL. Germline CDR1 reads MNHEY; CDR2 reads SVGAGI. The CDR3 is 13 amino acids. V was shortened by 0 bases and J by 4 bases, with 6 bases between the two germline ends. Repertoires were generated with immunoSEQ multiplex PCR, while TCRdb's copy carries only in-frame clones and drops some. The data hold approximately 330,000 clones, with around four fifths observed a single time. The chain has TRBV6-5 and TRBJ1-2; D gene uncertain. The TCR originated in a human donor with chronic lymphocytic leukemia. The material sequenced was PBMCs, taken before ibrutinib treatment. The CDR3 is CASSYSPIYGYTF. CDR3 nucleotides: TGTGCCAGCAGTTACTCACCAATCTATGGCTACACCTTC.